The clone carrying this T cell receptor (beta chain) turned up a few times. The record originates from a study of response to subunit inactivated influenza vaccine. The CDR3 is 16 amino acids. Germline CDR1 LGHNA, CDR2 YSLEER. Trimming removed 0 bases at V and 10 bases at J, with 16 bases between. TCRdb re-called the RT-PCR reads with MiXCR, one entry per CDR3 protein. The table includes around 710,000 distinct CDR3 sequences, roughly 13% detected once. The input for sequencing was PBMCs from blood, taken 14 days before vaccination. This receptor was taken from a man between 45 and 60 years old who received an inactivated influenza vaccine. The chain has TRBV4-3 and TRBJ1-6; D is possibly TRBD1 (5 bases). In DNA form, the CDR3 reads TGCGCCAGCAGCCAAGATCTGGATAGGGGCCGGTCACCCCTCCACTTT. This encodes CASSQDLDRGRSPLHF.